The clone carrying this TCR beta chain has only a few counts. Its antigen is currently unknown. These data originate in a study of T cell repertoires in cytomegalovirus infection. Study overall: The public TCR beta signatures pointed to both CMV infection and matching HLA type.

Findings of the study overall: The study found HLA-C-restricted CMV-specific TCR beta clonotypes dominating the ex vivo response. Individuals carrying CMV plus the relevant HLA were identified by cumulative frequency of public TCR beta families.

TCRdb redid the calling of the reads with MiXCR, one entry per CDR3 protein. The repertoire holds 150,000 to 200,000 distinct CDR3 sequences, with 15% to 20% as singletons. The CDR3 loop spans 15 amino acids. With 1 base clipped from V and 9 bases from J, the junction kept 8 bases outside the gene matches. The germline CDR1 and CDR2 sequences are LNHDA and SQIVND (reference sequence). V is TRBV19 and J is TRBJ2-1; 8 bases line up with TRBD2. The sequencing sample was made of PBMCs. This sequence was found in a human donor in good health (CMV status not recorded). Some clones in this sample may be carry-over from other donors' samples. The CDR3 protein is CASSIGPVSGSEQFF. DNA for the CDR3: TGTGCCAGTAGTATAGGTCCCGTAAGCGGGAGTGAGCAGTTCTTC.